These 28 T cell receptor beta chains came from one sample sequenced in a study of read filtering for tumor transcriptome and immune sequencing. From about 400 ng of RNA, a library with molecular barcoded alpha/delta and beta/gamma adaptors was made. TCRdb re-analysed the reads in MiXCR, keeping a single row per CDR3 protein. Seen here are under 150,000 distinct CDR3 sequences, approximately 13% observed once, and the top ten hold roughly 7.6%. Sequencing was performed on a population of CD138-negative cells sorted from bone marrow. The source is a donor at least 40 years old with multiple myeloma.

This clonotype was seen many times. The chain has TRBV12-3 or TRBV12-4 and TRBJ1-5; D call uncertain. V lost 7 bases to trimming and J lost 2 bases, with 12 bases between them. The CDR3 is made up of 14 amino acids. The DNA of the CDR3 is TGTGCCAGCACCCCCGGGCAGGGCAATCAGCCCCAGCATTTT. Translated: CASTPGQGNQPQHF.

This clonotype has ten or more counts. The chain couples TRBV5-1 to TRBJ1-4; D gene ambiguous. CDR1 and CDR2 from the germline V gene are SGHRS and YFSETQ. Trimming took 0 bases from V and 3 from J, leaving 3 bases between them. CDR3 length: 13 amino acids. CDR3: CASSLEPNEKLFF. CDR3 coding DNA: TGCGCCAGCAGCTTGGAGCCTAATGAAAAACTGTTTTTT.

This clonotype showed up many times. This chain joins TRBV7-9 and TRBJ1-1; tentatively, D is TRBD1 (5 bases). Germline assignment: CDR1 SEHNR and CDR2 FQNEAQ (reference sequence). Trimming shortened V by 0 bases and J by 4 bases, and 15 bases separated the two germline ends. This CDR3 is built from 16 residues. CDR3 DNA: TGTGCCAGCAGCTTAGCCCGATCGACAGATGCCACTGAAGCTTTCTTT. The encoded protein is CASSLARSTDATEAFF.

The chain has TRBV5-4 and TRBJ2-1; TRBD1 matches at 9 bases. CDR1 is SGHNT, CDR2 YYREEE, per germline (reference sequence). V shed 3 bases, J shed 7 bases, and the junction held 8 bases outside the gene matches. CDR3 length: 15 amino acids. The CDR3 nucleotides read TGTGCCAGCAGCTGGGGGACAGGGTTTGGAAATGAGCAGTTCTTC. Protein product: CASSWGTGFGNEQFF.

Many counts were recorded for this clonotype. J is TRBJ2-1 and V is TRBV10-2; 8 bases line up with TRBD2. The CDR3 extends over 14 amino acids. The germline V gene encodes CDR1 WSHSY and CDR2 SAAADI. After removal of 7 bases from V and 3 bases from J, the junction contained 5 bases not matched to a gene. The CDR3: CASTGLAGYNEQFF. In DNA, the CDR3 is TGCGCCAGCACCGGGCTAGCGGGCTACAATGAGCAGTTCTTC.

This clonotype came up many times. The rearrangement links TRBV6-5 to TRBJ2-1; D may match TRBD1 or TRBD2 (5 bases each). V lost 7 bases and J lost 7, with 20 bases in between. CDR3 size: 15 residues. Germline lookup yields CDR1 MNHEY and CDR2 SVGAGI. CDR3 region: CASTLYGGMGNEQFF. The CDR3 nucleotides are TGTGCCAGCACCCTATATGGGGGAATGGGGAATGAGCAGTTCTTC.

This sequence joins TRBV13 and TRBJ2-5, with D tentatively TRBD1 (5 bases). The CDR3 has 12 residues. CDR1 and CDR2 from the germline V gene are PRHDT and FYEKMQ (reference sequence). V was trimmed by 7 bases and J by 7 bases, leaving 13 bases between them. CDR3 sequence reads: CASMGQRRTQYF. The CDR3 bases are TGTGCCAGCATGGGGCAGAGGAGGACCCAGTACTTC.

This clonotype was picked up many times. The rearrangement joins TRBV12-5 to TRBJ1-1, with D maybe TRBD1 (5 bases). Germline values: CDR1 LGHNT, CDR2 FRNRAP. Trimming shortened V by 7 bases and J by 7 bases, and 13 bases separated the two germline ends. The CDR3 is 12 amino acids. The CDR3 spells CASVGGTIEAFF. The CDR3 DNA sequence: TGTGCTAGTGTCGGGGGAACTATTGAAGCTTTCTTT. Filled out from reference TRBV12-5 and TRBJ1-1, the complete variable domain reads DARVTQTPRHKVTEMGQEVTMRCQPILGHNTVFWYRQTMMQGLELLAYFRNRAPLDDSGMPKDRFSAEMPDATLATLKIQPSEPRDSAVYFCASVGGTIEAFFGQGTRLTVV.

This clonotype occurred a few times. The V call is TRBV6-1, the J call TRBJ2-4, with TRBD1 identical over 9 bases. Germline assignment: CDR1 MNHNS and CDR2 SASEGT. The CDR3 totals 16 residues. The V gene end was trimmed by 5 bases and the J gene end by 0 bases; junction bases not matched to a gene: 5. CDR3 nucleotide sequence: TGTGCCAGCAGTCTCGGGACAGGGCAAGCCAAAAACATTCAGTACTTC. Translated, it gives CASSLGTGQAKNIQYF.

This clonotype was counted ten times or more. The chain employs TRBV25-1 and TRBJ1-1; D perhaps matches TRBD1 (5 bases). Trimming cost V 3 bases and J 1 base, with 6 bases left between them. Germline V CDR1 and CDR2: MGHDK, SYGVNS. The CDR3 length is 13 residues. As DNA, the CDR3 is TGTGCCAGCAGTGAGGGGGGGAACACTGAAGCTTTCTTT. It encodes CASSEGGNTEAFF. The variable domain in full, with the rest retrieved from reference TRBV25-1 and TRBJ1-1, is EADIYQTPRYLVIGTGKKITLECSQTMGHDKMYWYQQDPGMELHLIHYSYGVNSTEKGDLSSESTVSRIRTEHFPLTLESARPSHTSQYLCASSEGGNTEAFFGQGTRLTVV.

Details on this clonotype: A much larger clone lies a single base off, so this may be a read error. The chain carries TRBV5-5 and TRBJ2-2; possible D gene TRBD2, 5 bases. The CDR3 sequence is 12 residues long. Germline-derived CDR1 and CDR2 are SGHKS and YYEKEE (reference sequence). The CDR3 reads CASRINTGKLFF. Written as DNA, the CDR3 is TGTGCCAGCAGAATAAACACCGGGAAGCTGTTTTTT.

This clonotype was counted ten times or more. The chain has TRBV2 and TRBJ2-3; D perhaps matches TRBD2 (5 bases). Germline V lookup: CDR1 SNHLY, CDR2 FYNNEI. The CDR3 extends over 14 amino acids. Between the trimmed V and J ends, which lost 7 bases and 4 bases, there was a span of 15 bases. The CDR3 protein is CASTDGLAADTQYF. The CDR3 DNA is TGTGCCAGCACCGACGGGCTAGCCGCAGATACGCAGTATTTT.

In its sample, this clonotype was seen many times. This chain links TRBV6-1 with TRBJ1-1, with D perhaps TRBD1 (5 bases). Trimming took 5 bases from V and 4 from J, leaving 17 bases between them. Germline CDR1 reads MNHNS; CDR2 reads SASEGT. CDR3 length: 15 amino acids. The DNA of the CDR3 is TGTGCCAGCAGTCGAATATCCAGGGCGAGCACTGAAGCTTTCTTT. This codes for CASSRISRASTEAFF.

In this sample, this clonotype turned up many times. The V call is TRBV29-1, the J call TRBJ2-3, with D unclear. Germline V gives CDR1 SQVTM, CDR2 ANQGSEA. Trimming stripped 4 bases from V and 6 bases from J, with 11 bases between. The CDR3 covers 12 residues. Here the CDR3 DNA reads TGCAGCGTTGGAGTACACACCGATACGCAGTATTTT. Protein: CSVGVHTDTQYF.

For this clonotype: This may stem from a read error, because a much larger clone lies one nucleotide away. The CDR3 DNA reads TGCGCCAGCAGCCAAGAGAGGGGGCGGGCTAACCAGCCCCAGCATTTT. Protein product: CASSQERGRANQPQHF. V is TRBV4-1 and J is TRBJ1-5, with 7 bases identical to TRBD1. V was pared by 0 bases and J by 7 bases, with 9 bases of the junction left unmatched. This CDR3 is built from 16 residues. Germline-derived CDR1 and CDR2 are MGHRA and YSYEKL.

Worth noting for this clonotype: Possible read error: a much larger clone is one base away. The gene calls are TRBV7-7 and TRBJ1-1; 7 nucleotides agree with TRBD1. The CDR3 is 16 amino acids. Looked up from germline, CDR1 is SSHAT and CDR2 is FNYEAQ (reference sequence). V was pared by 7 bases and J by 3 bases, with 14 bases of the junction left unmatched. The CDR3 sequence is CASIPYSAQGDTEAFF. DNA for the CDR3: TGTGCCAGCATCCCCTACTCGGCCCAGGGGGACACTGAAGCTTTCTTT.

This clonotype has at least ten counts. This chain uses TRBV9 with TRBJ2-1; 13 bases match TRBD2. This CDR3 spans 15 amino acids. The V and J ends lost 3 bases and 9 bases, in that order; junction bases with no gene match: 6. Looked up from germline, CDR1 is SGDLS and CDR2 is YYNGEE. The CDR3 loop is CASSETSGRAVEQFF. The DNA of the CDR3 is TGTGCCAGCAGCGAAACTAGCGGGAGGGCCGTTGAGCAGTTCTTC.

This clonotype was counted many times. This chain joins TRBV19 and TRBJ2-3; 7 bases fit TRBD2. This CDR3 has 13 residues. J lost 8 bases, V lost 3 bases, and 5 bases had no gene match. From germline, CDR1 is LNHDA and CDR2 SQIVND (reference sequence). DNA of the CDR3: TGTGCCAGTAGTATCGGACTAGAGGGTACGCAGTATTTT. Amino acid sequence: CASSIGLEGTQYF. Supplemented by reference TRBV19 and TRBJ2-3, the full variable domain reads DGGITQSPKYLFRKEGQNVTLSCEQNLNHDAMYWYRQDPGQGLRLIYYSQIVNDFQKGDIAEGYSVSREKKESFPLTVTSAQKNPTAFYLCASSIGLEGTQYFGPGTRLTVL.

This clonotype was seen many times. The CDR3 does not close with the conserved phenylalanine or tryptophan, likely indicating a read error. The DNA is omitted, as the CDR3 cannot be located on it reliably, and the CDR3 follows TCRdb's listing. The rearrangement uses TRBV11-2 and TRBJ2-3; the tabulated D call, TRBD1, remains unverified against the DNA. Ends included, the CDR3 has 11 residues. Germline CDR1 SGHAT, CDR2 FQNNGV. CDR3 amino acids: CASSSRGSQRL.

This rearrangement joins TRBV20-1 to TRBJ2-7; the D gene could be TRBD1 or TRBD2 (5 bases each). V was pared by 2 bases and J by 3 bases, with 14 bases between. Germline CDR1 reads DFQATT; CDR2 reads SNEGSKA (reference sequence). This CDR3 region has 14 residues. In DNA form, the CDR3 reads TGCAGTGCTAGACCTTACGGGGACGACTACGAGCAGTACTTC. Its protein product is CSARPYGDDYEQYF.

This clonotype was seen repeatedly, ten times or more. The genes are TRBV11-2 and TRBJ2-7; D unclear. Trimming cost V 8 bases and J 2 bases, with 13 bases left between them. This CDR3 has 13 residues. CDR1 and CDR2 (germline): SGHAT, FQNNGV. In DNA, the CDR3 is TGTGCCAGCGCCCCCGGGCCGACCTACGAGCAGTACTTC. Protein sequence: CASAPGPTYEQYF.

On this clonotype itself: This may be a read error, as it is one base from a much larger clone. The chain carries TRBV6-5 and TRBJ2-3; D ambiguous. Germline V lookup: CDR1 MNHEY, CDR2 SVGAGI. Trimming stripped 6 bases from V and 2 bases from J, with 15 bases between. The CDR3 extends over 15 amino acids. The CDR3 DNA is TGTGCCAGCAGATCCGACCCCTTGGACACAGATACGCAGTATTTT. Translated, it gives CASRSDPLDTDTQYF.

This clonotype was seen many times. The CDR3 bases are TGTGCCAGCAGTCGCTTGGGAGCTCTCGGCTACACCTTC. It encodes CASSRLGALGYTF. The chain uses TRBV28 and TRBJ1-2, with D uncertain. Looked up from germline, CDR1 is MDHEN and CDR2 is SYDVKM. Trimming took 5 bases from V and 8 from J, leaving 15 bases between them. This CDR3 contains 13 residues.

This clonotype has just a few counts. The chain recombines TRBV12-3 or TRBV12-4 with TRBJ2-4; 7 nucleotides line up with TRBD1. The CDR3 totals 15 residues. Trimming took 3 bases from V and 2 from J; bases not matched to a gene: 4. CDR3 sequence (DNA): TGTGCCAGCAGTTTGGGGACAGCGACCAAAAACATTCAGTACTTC. It yields the protein CASSLGTATKNIQYF.

This clonotype showed up many times. The chain couples TRBV6-2 or TRBV6-3 to TRBJ2-4; 7 bases map to TRBD2. The CDR3 is 14 residues long. V was clipped by 7 bases and J by 1 base; unmatched bases: 4. The germline V gene has CDR1 MNHEY and CDR2 SVGEGT. CDR3 sequence reads: CASKNSGAKNIQYF. The CDR3 DNA reads as TGTGCCAGCAAGAATAGCGGGGCCAAAAACATTCAGTACTTC.

This clonotype was seen repeatedly, ten times or more. The rearrangement joins TRBV29-1 to TRBJ2-1, with TRBD2 identical over 9 bases. The germline CDR1 and CDR2 sequences are SQVTM and ANQGSEA. The CDR3 loop spans 13 amino acids. Trimming removed 3 bases from V and 8 bases from J; junction bases left unmatched: 5. The CDR3 nucleotides read TGCAGCGTTGACATTGGGACTAGCCATGAGCAGTTCTTC. It codes for CSVDIGTSHEQFF.

This clonotype was detected many times. A much larger clone lies one base from this, so it may be a read error. The chain carries TRBV6-1 and TRBJ2-1; TRBD2 aligns across 9 bases. The CDR3 has 15 residues. Germline-derived CDR1 and CDR2 are MNHNS and SASEGT. After removal of 6 bases from V and 0 bases from J, the junction contained 3 bases not matched to a gene. CDR3 sequence: CASSHSGSSYNEQFF. In DNA form, the CDR3 reads TGTGCCAGCAGCCATAGCGGGAGCTCCTACAATGAGCAGTTCTTC.

A note on this clonotype: A much bigger clone sits one base away, suggesting this may be a read error. This sequence joins TRBV25-1 and TRBJ2-1; 12 bases are a match to TRBD2. The germline V gene encodes CDR1 MGHDK and CDR2 SYGVNS. This CDR3 has 16 amino acids. DNA of the CDR3: TGTGCCAGCAGTCCGCGACTAGCGGGGGACGTTCATGAGCGGTTCTTC. It specifies CASSPRLAGDVHERFF.